This TCR beta chain derives from a study of T-cell reconstitution after alpha-beta-depleted transplantation in children. For TCRbeta, the library was prepared with unique molecular identifiers. In TCRdb, the PCR reads were re-called with MiXCR into one record per CDR3 protein. The data show about 400,000 distinct CDR3 sequences, roughly 20% seen once. This CDR3 has 17 amino acids. The germline gives CDR1 MDHEN, CDR2 SYDVKM. Trimming pared 8 bases from V and 6 bases from J, leaving 26 bases between. The chain links TRBV28 to TRBJ2-4; D assignment may be TRBD1 or TRBD2 (5 bases each). The TCR was taken from a human donor who donated a stem cell graft to a child with acute myeloid leukemia. The sample consisted of PBMCs from the stem cell graft donor, taken from the stem cell graft. The DNA for the CDR3 is TGTGCCAGCCTCCCCCTCTGGGGCAGTCGGGGCGGAAACATTCAGTACTTC. Translated, it gives CASLPLWGSRGGNIQYF.